Shown below are 26 T cell receptor beta chains from a single sample sequenced in a study of blood T cell repertoires in COVID-19. Some clones are missing from TCRdb's copy, which holds only in-frame ones; the method was immunoSEQ multiplex PCR. The top ten clones hold about 4.6% of a sample with over 200,000 clones, around 88% of them seen once. Sequencing used PBMCs or T cells enriched from blood (not recorded which). The receptors derive from a woman aged 25-40 years who had been exposed to COVID-19.

The rearrangement uses TRBV29-1 and TRBJ1-1; D call uncertain. Germline assignment: CDR1 SQVTM and CDR2 ANQGSEA. This CDR3 has 10 residues. Trimming left V 5 bases short and J 11 bases short, with 12 bases between. CDR3 loop: CSVQSGLAFF. The CDR3 DNA reads as TGCAGCGTTCAATCGGGGTTGGCTTTCTTT. Full variable domain (outside the CDR3, taken from reference TRBV29-1 and TRBJ1-1): SAVISQKPSRDICQRGTSLTIQCQVDSQVTMMFWYRQQPGQSLTLIATANQGSEATYESGFVIDKFPISRPNLTFSTLTVSNMSPEDSSIYLCSVQSGLAFFGQGTRLTVV.

The chain carries TRBV6-5 and TRBJ2-2; a possible D gene is TRBD1 (6 bases). This CDR3 spans 13 amino acids. From germline, CDR1 is MNHEY and CDR2 SVGAGI. V was trimmed by 5 bases and J by 7 bases, leaving 11 bases between them. CDR3 DNA sequence: TGTGCCAGCAGTAAGCCAGGGGTCGGGGAGCTGTTTTTT. The encoded protein is CASSKPGVGELFF.

The chain's CDR3 is CASSITGGGTEAFF. The CDR3 DNA is TGTGCCAGTAGTATTACAGGGGGTGGGACTGAAGCTTTCTTT. The V call is TRBV19, the J call TRBJ1-1, with TRBD1 identical over 8 bases. CDR3 length equals 14 residues. Germline-derived CDR1 and CDR2 are LNHDA and SQIVND (reference sequence). V shed 3 bases and J 5 bases; nucleotides not matched to a gene: 5. Filled out from reference TRBV19 and TRBJ1-1, the complete variable domain reads DGGITQSPKYLFRKEGQNVTLSCEQNLNHDAMYWYRQDPGQGLRLIYYSQIVNDFQKGDIAEGYSVSREKKESFPLTVTSAQKNPTAFYLCASSITGGGTEAFFGQGTRLTVV.

This rearrangement joins TRBV3-1 (or the pseudogene TRBV3-2) to TRBJ1-1; the D gene is possibly TRBD1 (6 bases). The germline V and J ends were trimmed by 4 bases and 6 bases, with 12 bases remaining between them. CDR3 size: 13 residues. Germline CDR1 is LGHDT and CDR2 is YNNKEL (reference sequence). The CDR3 DNA follows: TGTGCCAGCAGCCCAAACAGGGTTCCTGAAGCTTTCTTT. This gives the protein CASSPNRVPEAFF.

The V and J genes are TRBV11-3 and TRBJ1-3, with TRBD1 matching 8 bases. Germline V gene data show CDR1 as SGHNT and CDR2 as YENEEA. The CDR3 sequence is 16 residues long. Trimming took 4 bases from V and 6 from J; bases not matched to a gene: 11. The DNA for the CDR3 is TGTGCCAGCAGCTCCCGGACAGGGACGACCGTAAACACCATATATTTT. Amino acids: CASSSRTGTTVNTIYF.

V and J are TRBV2 and TRBJ2-4; D not resolved. In germline, CDR1 is SNHLY, CDR2 FYNNEI. The CDR3 has 15 amino acids. Trimming removed 1 base at V and 2 bases at J, with 9 bases between. For the CDR3, the DNA is TGTGCCAGCAGTGAAGACAGTACCACCAAAAACATTCAGTACTTC. This translates into CASSEDSTTKNIQYF.

The rearrangement uses TRBV19 and TRBJ1-2; D unresolved. Germline V gene data show CDR1 as LNHDA and CDR2 as SQIVND (reference sequence). Deletions cut 6 bases from V and 2 bases from J, with 10 bases between. CDR3 length: 13 amino acids. The CDR3 DNA sequence: TGTGCCAGTAGCCCCGGCGGGAACTATGGCTACACCTTC. As protein: CASSPGGNYGYTF. Complete variable domain (other parts from reference TRBV19 and TRBJ1-2): DGGITQSPKYLFRKEGQNVTLSCEQNLNHDAMYWYRQDPGQGLRLIYYSQIVNDFQKGDIAEGYSVSREKKESFPLTVTSAQKNPTAFYLCASSPGGNYGYTFGSGTRLTVV.

V is TRBV2 and J is TRBJ2-7; 9 bases are a match to TRBD1. CDR3 length: 15 amino acids. Germline V lookup: CDR1 SNHLY, CDR2 FYNNEI. The V and J ends lost 7 bases and 3 bases, in that order; junction bases with no gene match: 10. As DNA, the CDR3 is TGTGCCAGCAACCTACAGCCGGGACAGGGCTACGAGCAGTACTTC. Its protein is CASNLQPGQGYEQYF.

J is TRBJ1-1 and V is TRBV19, with a possible D match to TRBD1 (5 bases). CDR1 is LNHDA, CDR2 SQIVND, per germline (reference sequence). Trimming cost V 6 bases and J 6 bases, with 8 bases left between them. CDR3 length: 11 residues. In DNA form, the CDR3 reads TGTGCCAGTAGCAGGGTTTCTGAAGCTTTCTTT. This sequence encodes CASSRVSEAFF.

The gene calls are TRBV5-1 and TRBJ2-7; D call uncertain. The ends were cut back, 6 bases at V and 0 bases at J, with 13 bases in the middle. The CDR3 totals 14 residues. Germline V gene lookup returns CDR1 SGHRS and CDR2 YFSETQ. CDR3 sequence reads: CASKPRESSYEQYF. The CDR3 DNA reads TGCGCCAGCAAACCCCGCGAAAGCTCCTACGAGCAGTACTTC.

This clone was seen just once. V and J are TRBV13 and TRBJ2-7, with D possibly being TRBD2 (5 bases). The length of the CDR3 is 15 residues. The ends were cut back, 1 base at V and 0 bases at J, with 10 bases in the middle. From germline, CDR1 is PRHDT and CDR2 FYEKMQ (reference sequence). CDR3 region: CASSLVTGLSYEQYF. The CDR3 DNA reads TGTGCCAGCAGCTTAGTTACCGGACTCTCCTACGAGCAGTACTTC.

The chain combines TRBV7-9 with TRBJ2-7; tentative D call: TRBD1 (6 bases). Trimming took 7 bases from V and 2 from J, leaving 15 bases between them. This CDR3 comprises 14 residues. CDR1 SEHNR and CDR2 FQNEAQ come from the germline V gene (reference sequence). The CDR3, as DNA: TGTGCCAGCACCGAAGACAGGAGCCCCTACGAGCAGTACTTC. This sequence encodes CASTEDRSPYEQYF.

This chain links TRBV18 with TRBJ2-1, with D possibly being TRBD1 (5 bases). From germline, CDR1 is KGHSH and CDR2 LQKENI. The CDR3 covers 13 residues. Trimming shortened V by 1 base and J by 5 bases, and 6 bases separated the two germline ends. CDR3 in amino acids: CASSPLTDNEQFF. The CDR3 DNA reads as TGTGCCAGCTCACCACTGACAGACAATGAGCAGTTCTTC.

This rearrangement joins TRBV5-5 to TRBJ1-5, with 7 nucleotides matching TRBD1. The CDR3 is 16 residues long. CDR1 is SGHKS, CDR2 YYEKEE, per germline (reference sequence). J was trimmed by 0 bases and V by 0 bases; bases with no gene match: 3. DNA of the CDR3: TGTGCCAGCAGCTTGGGACAGGGAGGTAGCAATCAGCCCCAGCATTTT. It specifies CASSLGQGGSNQPQHF.

The chain recombines TRBV18 with TRBJ1-6, with D possibly being TRBD1 (6 bases). CDR3 length: 15 amino acids. Per germline, CDR1 KGHSH and CDR2 LQKENI. Trimming took 6 bases from V and 7 from J, leaving 16 bases between them. CDR3 nucleotide sequence: TGTGCCAGCTCCCTAGACAGGCGCTTGAATTCACCCCTCCACTTT. This sequence encodes CASSLDRRLNSPLHF.

The chain links TRBV18 to TRBJ2-7, with TRBD1 matching over 12 bases. CDR1 KGHSH and CDR2 LQKENI come from the germline V gene. J gave up 5 bases and V 1 base, and 0 bases lay outside the gene matches. The CDR3 runs to 14 residues. The CDR3 sequence: CASSPRDRGHEQYF. DNA of the CDR3: TGTGCCAGCTCACCACGGGACAGGGGGCACGAGCAGTACTTC.

The V call is TRBV5-1, the J call TRBJ2-7, with 7 nucleotides matching TRBD1. The length of the CDR3 is 14 residues. V was clipped by 5 bases and J by 0 bases; unmatched bases: 5. CDR1 is SGHRS and CDR2 is YFSETQ in the germline V gene. As DNA, the CDR3 is TGCGCCAGCAGAATCCGGGACAGCTCCTACGAGCAGTACTTC. Its translation is CASRIRDSSYEQYF. The full variable domain, with the rest looked up from reference TRBV5-1 and TRBJ2-7, is KAGVTQTPRYLIKTRGQQVTLSCSPISGHRSVSWYQQTPGQGLQFLFEYFSETQRNKGNFPGRFSGRQFSNSRSEMNVSTLELGDSALYLCASRIRDSSYEQYFGPGTRLTVT.

The chain combines TRBV5-5 with TRBJ2-7; 9 nucleotides agree with TRBD1. Per germline, CDR1 SGHKS and CDR2 YYEKEE (reference sequence). V shed 4 bases, J shed 4 bases, and the junction held 9 bases outside the gene matches. The CDR3 is 15 amino acids. The CDR3: CASSETGTGSYEQYF. In DNA form, the CDR3 reads TGTGCCAGCAGCGAAACCGGGACAGGGAGTTACGAGCAGTACTTC.

The V call is TRBV19, the J call TRBJ2-2; possibly TRBD2 for D (6 bases). The V and J ends lost 6 bases and 2 bases respectively, with 7 bases between them. The CDR3 is 13 residues long. Germline V gene lookup returns CDR1 LNHDA and CDR2 SQIVND (reference sequence). For the CDR3, the DNA is TGTGCCAGTAGGGAGGGCAACACCGGGGAGCTGTTTTTT. This gives the protein CASREGNTGELFF.

V is TRBV6-6 and J is TRBJ2-5, with D maybe TRBD1 (5 bases). Germline V gives CDR1 MNHNY, CDR2 SVGAGI (reference sequence). CDR3 size: 14 residues. V gave up 2 bases and J gave up 1 base, with 8 bases separating them. CDR3 in DNA: TGTGCCAGCAGTTACCCAGGGCCCCAAGAGACCCAGTACTTC. Protein: CASSYPGPQETQYF.

The CDR3 DNA is TGTGCCAGCAGTGCCGGACAGCTGTATAATTCACCCCTCCACTTT. Translating gives CASSAGQLYNSPLHF. This chain connects TRBV28 to TRBJ1-6; D possibly corresponds to TRBD1 (6 bases). CDR1 and CDR2 (germline): MDHEN, SYDVKM. The CDR3 contains 15 residues. Trimming took 5 bases from V and 4 from J, leaving 12 bases between them.

This clone was seen a few times. This chain links TRBV6-5 with TRBJ1-4; 11 nucleotides match TRBD1. The CDR3 contains 13 residues. CDR1 and CDR2 from the germline V gene are MNHEY and SVGAGI. After removal of 6 bases from V and 10 bases from J, the junction contained 4 bases not matched to a gene. Here the CDR3 reads CASRYGTGGKLFF. CDR3 coding DNA: TGTGCCAGCAGATACGGGACAGGGGGAAAACTGTTTTTT.

The V gene is TRBV5-6, the J gene TRBJ2-1; 8 bases are shared with TRBD1. CDR3 length: 16 amino acids. From germline, CDR1 is SGHDT and CDR2 YYEEEE. J was trimmed by 3 bases and V by 2 bases; bases with no gene match: 7. The CDR3 spells CASSFPPGQVYNEQFF. Written as DNA, the CDR3 is TGTGCCAGCAGCTTTCCGCCGGGACAGGTCTACAATGAGCAGTTCTTC.

The chain joins TRBV7-3 to TRBJ2-7, with 7 bases fitting TRBD1. Germline V gene data show CDR1 as SGHTA and CDR2 as FQGTGA. V dropped 5 bases and J dropped 6; count of bases not matched to a gene: 7. CDR3 length: 13 residues. The CDR3 DNA sequence: TGTGCCAGCAGCATGGGGACAGAACGCGAGCAGTACTTC. This codes for CASSMGTEREQYF.

CDR3 loop: CATSDHPGQGINEQYF. The CDR3 DNA reads as TGTGCCACCAGTGATCATCCGGGACAGGGGATCAACGAGCAGTACTTC. This rearrangement joins TRBV24-1 to TRBJ2-7; 10 positions match TRBD1. The CDR3 sequence is 16 residues long. Germline V gene data show CDR1 as KGHDR and CDR2 as SFDVKD. Unmatched junction bases numbered 9, after V lost 3 bases and J lost 5 bases.

The genes are TRBV4-2 and TRBJ2-7; 7 bases line up with TRBD1. The CDR3 loop spans 16 amino acids. The J segment lost 2 bases and the V segment lost 1 base, leaving 8 bases of the junction unmatched. The germline CDR1 and CDR2 sequences are LGHNA and YNFKEQ. CDR3 in amino acids: CASSQAPGTDTYEQYF. CDR3 DNA sequence: TGTGCCAGCAGCCAAGCCCCCGGGACAGACACCTACGAGCAGTACTTC.